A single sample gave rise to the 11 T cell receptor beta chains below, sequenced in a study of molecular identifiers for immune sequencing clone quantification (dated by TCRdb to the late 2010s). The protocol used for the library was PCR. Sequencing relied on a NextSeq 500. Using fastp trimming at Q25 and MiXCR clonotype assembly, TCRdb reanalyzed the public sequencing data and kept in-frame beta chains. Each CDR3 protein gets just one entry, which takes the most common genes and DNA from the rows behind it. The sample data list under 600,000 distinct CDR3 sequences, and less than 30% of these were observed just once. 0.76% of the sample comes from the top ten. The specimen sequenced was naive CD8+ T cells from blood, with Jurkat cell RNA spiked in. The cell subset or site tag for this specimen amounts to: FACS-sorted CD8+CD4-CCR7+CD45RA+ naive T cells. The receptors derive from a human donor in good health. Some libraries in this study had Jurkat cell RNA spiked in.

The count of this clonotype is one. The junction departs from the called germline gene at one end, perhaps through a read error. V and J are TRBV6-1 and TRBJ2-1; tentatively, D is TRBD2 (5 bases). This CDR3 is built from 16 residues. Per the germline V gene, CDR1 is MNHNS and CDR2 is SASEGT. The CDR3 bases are TGTACCAGCAGTGACTCGTATACGGGATATATCTATGAGCAGTTCTTC. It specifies CTSSDSYTGYIYEQFF.

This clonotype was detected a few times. The CDR3 region is CATSDQDSQETQYF. DNA of the CDR3: TGTGCCACCAGTGACCAGGACAGTCAAGAGACCCAGTACTTC. The rearrangement uses TRBV24-1 and TRBJ2-5; D perhaps matches TRBD1 (6 bases). The germline V gene has CDR1 KGHDR and CDR2 SFDVKD. V was cut by 4 bases and J by 2 bases, with 10 bases left in between. The CDR3 loop spans 14 amino acids.

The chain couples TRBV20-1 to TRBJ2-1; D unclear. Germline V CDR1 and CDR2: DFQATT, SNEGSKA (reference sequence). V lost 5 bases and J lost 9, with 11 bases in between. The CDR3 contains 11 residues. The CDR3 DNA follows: TGCAGTGCTTTTACTAAGCGTGAGCAGTTCTTC. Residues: CSAFTKREQFF.

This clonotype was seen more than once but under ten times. The DNA for the CDR3 is TGTGCCAGCAGCTCGGACCGATTTCTCGAGCAGTACTTC. It yields the protein CASSSDRFLEQYF. The chain joins TRBV7-9 to TRBJ2-7; D not resolved. Germline lookup yields CDR1 SEHNR and CDR2 FQNEAQ (reference sequence). The CDR3 has 13 residues. Between the trimmed V and J ends, which lost 4 bases and 6 bases, there was a span of 13 bases.

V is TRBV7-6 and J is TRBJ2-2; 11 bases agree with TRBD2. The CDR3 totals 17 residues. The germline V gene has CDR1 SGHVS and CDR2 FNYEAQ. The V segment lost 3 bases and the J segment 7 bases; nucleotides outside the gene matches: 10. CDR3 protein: CASSLDTSGSIGGELFF. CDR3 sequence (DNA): TGTGCCAGCAGCTTGGATACTAGCGGGAGTATTGGCGGGGAGCTGTTTTTT.

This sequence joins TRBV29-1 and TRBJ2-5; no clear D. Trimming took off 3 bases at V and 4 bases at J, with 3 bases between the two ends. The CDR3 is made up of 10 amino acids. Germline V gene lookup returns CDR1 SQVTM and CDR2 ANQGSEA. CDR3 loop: CSVDLETQYF. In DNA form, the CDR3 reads TGCAGCGTTGACTTAGAGACCCAGTACTTC.

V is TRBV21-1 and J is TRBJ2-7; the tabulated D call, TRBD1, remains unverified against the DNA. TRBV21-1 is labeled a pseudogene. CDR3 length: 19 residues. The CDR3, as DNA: TGTGCCAGCAGCCCCGGAGTCGACAGGGGGAACGGTACGACCTACGAGCAGTACTTC. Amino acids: CASSPGVDRGNGTTYEQYF.

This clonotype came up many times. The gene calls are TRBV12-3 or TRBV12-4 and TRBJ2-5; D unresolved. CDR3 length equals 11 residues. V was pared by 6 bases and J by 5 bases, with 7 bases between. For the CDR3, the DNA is TGTGCCAGCAGCTTCGCCGAGACCCAGTACTTC. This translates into CASSFAETQYF.

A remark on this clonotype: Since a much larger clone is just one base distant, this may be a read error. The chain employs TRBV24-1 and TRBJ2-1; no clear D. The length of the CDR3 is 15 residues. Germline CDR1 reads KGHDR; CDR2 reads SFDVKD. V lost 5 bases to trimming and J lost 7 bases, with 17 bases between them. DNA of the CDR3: TGTGCCACCAGTGCCGTTGACCGGAGTAGTAATGAGCAGTTCTTC. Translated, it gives CATSAVDRSSNEQFF.

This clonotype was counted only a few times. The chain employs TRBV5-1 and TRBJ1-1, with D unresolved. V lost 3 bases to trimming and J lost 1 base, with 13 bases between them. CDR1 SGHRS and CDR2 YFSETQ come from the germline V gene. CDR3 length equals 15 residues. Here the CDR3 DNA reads TGCGCCAGCAGCTCGGAGGACGGTCCGAACACTGAAGCTTTCTTT. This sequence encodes CASSSEDGPNTEAFF.

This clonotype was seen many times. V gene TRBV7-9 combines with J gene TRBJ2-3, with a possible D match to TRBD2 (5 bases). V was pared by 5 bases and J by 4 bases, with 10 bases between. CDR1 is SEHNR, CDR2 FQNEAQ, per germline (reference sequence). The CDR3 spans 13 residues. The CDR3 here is CASSLSGADTQYF. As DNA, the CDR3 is TGTGCCAGCAGCCTGTCCGGGGCAGATACGCAGTATTTT.